The 27 T cell receptor beta chains below all came from one sample that was sequenced in a study of blood T cell repertoires in COVID-19. Repertoires were generated with immunoSEQ multiplex PCR, while TCRdb's copy carries only in-frame clones and drops some. This sample has a few hundred thousand clones, with 89% found just once. The sequenced sample was peripheral blood. These receptors were obtained from a man in his forties with acute or convalescent COVID-19.

The chain links TRBV6-5 to TRBJ2-1; TRBD1 matches 10 bases. CDR3 length: 14 residues. V dropped 7 bases and J dropped 9; count of bases not matched to a gene: 9. Germline V gene data show CDR1 as MNHEY and CDR2 as SVGAGI. The CDR3 here is CASTGQGLSGEQFF. The CDR3 nucleotides are TGTGCCAGCACGGGACAGGGGCTTTCGGGTGAGCAGTTCTTC.

The chain recombines TRBV7-3 with TRBJ1-1; D perhaps matches TRBD1 (5 bases). Germline values: CDR1 SGHTA, CDR2 FQGTGA. The V end was cut by 1 base, the J end by 1 base, with 10 bases between. This CDR3 spans 15 amino acids. CDR3 DNA: TGTGCCAGCAGCTTAAATGCGGGGGAGAACACTGAAGCTTTCTTT. Translation: CASSLNAGENTEAFF.

As to this clone: Germline and junction disagree at one end, which may indicate a read error. The genes are TRBV7-7 and TRBJ1-2, with D possibly being TRBD1 (5 bases). This CDR3 has 14 amino acids. In germline, CDR1 is SSHAT, CDR2 FNYEAQ (reference sequence). The CDR3 DNA is TGTGCTAGCAGCTTTGGGGGGACTAACTATGGCTACACCTTC. Its protein is CASSFGGTNYGYTF.

This chain uses TRBV6-5 with TRBJ1-2; a weak D match, TRBD1 (5 bases). Trimming took 6 bases from V and 8 from J, leaving 19 bases between them. This CDR3 is built from 14 residues. CDR1 and CDR2 (germline): MNHEY, SVGAGI. The CDR3 DNA reads as TGTGCCAGCAGGACAGCAGGGACCGCGGGAGGCTACACCTTC. Amino acids: CASRTAGTAGGYTF.

The rearrangement joins TRBV28 to TRBJ2-2; TRBD2 might be the D (5 bases). This CDR3 is built from 14 residues. Between the trimmed V and J ends, which lost 1 base and 6 bases, there was a span of 9 bases. Germline V gene lookup returns CDR1 MDHEN and CDR2 SYDVKM. The CDR3 DNA reads as TGTGCCAGCAGTTTATATGCTAGCCCCGGGGAGCTGTTTTTT. Protein sequence: CASSLYASPGELFF.

Only a few counts were recorded for this clone. The V gene is TRBV9, the J gene TRBJ1-1; D remains unclear. The V end was cut by 1 base, the J end by 5 bases, with 9 bases between. Germline V gene lookup returns CDR1 SGDLS and CDR2 YYNGEE. This CDR3 region has 13 residues. CDR3 sequence reads: CASSVKSGTEAFF. CDR3 in DNA: TGTGCCAGCAGCGTAAAATCGGGAACTGAAGCTTTCTTT.

This clone has a single count. V and J are TRBV28 and TRBJ1-2; 8 bases are a match to TRBD1. The junction had 9 bases not matched to a gene; V was cut back by 3 bases and J by 0 bases. CDR1 is MDHEN, CDR2 SYDVKM, per germline. The CDR3 runs to 17 residues. The CDR3 nucleotides are TGTGCCAGCAGTTTCGGGGCCAGGGGGCGGGCTAACTATGGCTACACCTTC. Encoded protein: CASSFGARGRANYGYTF.

The chain combines TRBV7-8 with TRBJ1-1; D is uncertain. Between the trimmed V and J ends, which lost 5 bases and 1 base, there was a span of 23 bases. The CDR3 loop spans 18 amino acids. The germline gives CDR1 SGHVS, CDR2 FQNEAQ. CDR3 nucleotides: TGTGCCAGCAGCGTCACGTCCGGGTCTCCCCTGGGGAACACTGAAGCTTTCTTT. This translates into CASSVTSGSPLGNTEAFF.

This chain uses TRBV15 with TRBJ1-2; D remains unclear. The CDR3 totals 16 residues. The germline V and J ends were trimmed by 0 bases and 3 bases, with 14 bases remaining between them. The germline V gene encodes CDR1 LNHNV and CDR2 YYDKDF (reference sequence). CDR3 sequence (DNA): TGTGCCACCAGCAGAGATCAAGGCAGGAGGGACTATGGCTACACCTTC. It yields the protein CATSRDQGRRDYGYTF.

The chain carries TRBV5-4 and TRBJ1-6; D ambiguous. The length of the CDR3 is 13 residues. Germline V gene sequence: CDR1 SGHNT, CDR2 YYREEE (reference sequence). Trimming stripped 2 bases from V and 7 bases from J, with 7 bases between. The CDR3 spells CASSLGGNSPLHF. The CDR3 bases are TGTGCCAGCAGCTTAGGAGGGAATTCACCCCTCCACTTT.

The chain couples TRBV4-3 to TRBJ1-5; no reliable D call. With 0 bases removed from V and 7 bases from J, the gap between germline ends came to 7 bases. This CDR3 comprises 13 residues. Germline V gives CDR1 LGHNA, CDR2 YSLEER. CDR3 region: CASSQDPGQPQHF. In nucleotides, the CDR3 is TGCGCCAGCAGCCAAGATCCGGGGCAGCCCCAGCATTTT.

This clone is a singleton in its sample. The chain combines TRBV7-2 with TRBJ1-1; D gene uncertain. Trimming pared 1 base from V and 1 base from J, leaving 16 bases between. CDR1 and CDR2 (germline): SGHTA, FQGNSA. CDR3 length equals 17 residues. The CDR3 nucleotides are TGTGCCAGCAGCTTAGGTGAACAGAGTCTATGGAACACTGAAGCTTTCTTT. Translating gives CASSLGEQSLWNTEAFF.

The CDR3 is CAARRTVDLTKNIQYF. In DNA form, the CDR3 reads TGCGCTGCGAGGAGAACGGTCGACTTAACCAAAAACATTCAGTACTTC. The genes are TRBV4-1 and TRBJ2-4; D gene uncertain. This CDR3 spans 16 amino acids. Per the germline V gene, CDR1 is MGHRA and CDR2 is YSYEKL.

This clone showed up just once. The chain links TRBV15 to TRBJ1-2, with a possible D match to TRBD1 (5 bases). Deletions cut 5 bases from V and 8 bases from J, with 18 bases between. The CDR3 has 14 residues. Germline V gene data show CDR1 as LNHNV and CDR2 as YYDKDF (reference sequence). The CDR3 spells CATSADTRSWGYTF. As DNA, the CDR3 is TGTGCCACCAGCGCGGACACCCGGAGCTGGGGCTACACCTTC.

This chain joins TRBV19 and TRBJ2-1; 9 bases are a match to TRBD2. From germline, CDR1 is LNHDA and CDR2 SQIVND (reference sequence). The CDR3 extends over 15 amino acids. The J segment lost 8 bases and the V segment lost 7 bases, leaving 12 bases of the junction unmatched. The chain's CDR3 is CASKVEVAGDHEQFF. Written as DNA, the CDR3 is TGTGCCAGTAAGGTAGAGGTAGCGGGAGATCATGAGCAGTTCTTC.

V gene TRBV27 combines with J gene TRBJ2-7; D might be TRBD1 (5 bases). This CDR3 region has 13 residues. Looked up from germline, CDR1 is MNHEY and CDR2 is SMNVEV (reference sequence). Trimming cost V 5 bases and J 2 bases, with 10 bases left between them. The CDR3 region has the DNA TGTGCCAGCAGTCGGACACAAGCCTACGAGCAGTACTTC. This sequence encodes CASSRTQAYEQYF.

This clone has a single count. The chain is built from TRBV30 and TRBJ2-1, with TRBD1 matching 7 bases. The CDR3 length is 14 residues. Germline CDR1 is GTSNPN and CDR2 is SVGIG (reference sequence). Germline trimming cut 3 bases from V and 7 bases from J; bases unmatched to any gene: 9. CDR3 protein: CAWSARGSSNEQFF. The CDR3 DNA is TGTGCCTGGAGCGCCAGGGGGTCATCGAATGAGCAGTTCTTC.

The chain links TRBV27 to TRBJ2-7, with 7 positions matching TRBD1. V was pared by 2 bases and J by 1 base, with 5 bases of the junction left unmatched. Germline lookup yields CDR1 MNHEY and CDR2 SMNVEV (reference sequence). The CDR3 runs to 15 residues. As DNA, the CDR3 is TGTGCCAGCAGTTTAGGGTCCAGGGGGTCCTACGAGCAGTACTTC. It codes for CASSLGSRGSYEQYF.

The genes are TRBV9 and TRBJ1-5; 8 bases map to TRBD1. The V segment lost 4 bases and the J segment 3 bases; nucleotides outside the gene matches: 3. Germline V gives CDR1 SGDLS, CDR2 YYNGEE. The CDR3 length is 14 residues. The CDR3 region has the DNA TGTGCCAGCAGCCGGACAGGGAACAATCAGCCCCAGCATTTT. Amino acids: CASSRTGNNQPQHF.

This sequence joins TRBV10-3 and TRBJ2-7, with a possible D match to TRBD1 (6 bases). Germline CDR1 is ENHRY and CDR2 is SYGVKD. The CDR3 sequence is 12 residues long. The V and J ends lost 6 bases and 6 bases respectively, with 12 bases between them. CDR3 coding DNA: TGTGCCATCAGCCCGGGGACAATCGAGCAGTACTTC. Protein: CAISPGTIEQYF.

The gene calls are TRBV5-4 and TRBJ1-6; D unresolved. Per the germline V gene, CDR1 is SGHNT and CDR2 is YYREEE (reference sequence). Trimming took off 1 base at V and 7 bases at J, with 9 bases between the two ends. The CDR3 has 14 residues. The CDR3 protein is CASSLSVSNSPLHF. CDR3 bases: TGTGCCAGCAGCTTGTCGGTCTCCAATTCACCCCTCCACTTT.

This clone was recorded once. This chain joins TRBV19 and TRBJ2-3; 7 bases align to TRBD2. J was trimmed by 2 bases and V by 8 bases; bases with no gene match: 4. There are 13 residues in the CDR3. Germline assignment: CDR1 LNHDA and CDR2 SQIVND (reference sequence). The CDR3 is CASRGDLTDTQYF. Here the CDR3 DNA reads TGTGCCAGTCGGGGGGACCTCACAGATACGCAGTATTTT. Using reference TRBV19 and TRBJ2-3 for the parts outside the CDR3, the full variable domain is DGGITQSPKYLFRKEGQNVTLSCEQNLNHDAMYWYRQDPGQGLRLIYYSQIVNDFQKGDIAEGYSVSREKKESFPLTVTSAQKNPTAFYLCASRGDLTDTQYFGPGTRLTVL.

This sequence joins TRBV5-4 and TRBJ1-1; D is undetermined. The CDR3 has 13 residues. Trimming left V 4 bases short and J 0 bases short, with 7 bases between. Germline CDR1 SGHNT, CDR2 YYREEE (reference sequence). The DNA for the CDR3 is TGTGCCAGCAGCGCGCGGATGAACACTGAAGCTTTCTTT. The encoded protein is CASSARMNTEAFF.

The chain has TRBV10-2 and TRBJ2-7; 8 positions match TRBD1. V lost 0 bases to trimming and J lost 2 bases; unmatched junction nucleotides: 3. Germline V lookup: CDR1 WSHSY, CDR2 SAAADI. CDR3 length: 15 amino acids. CDR3 nucleotides: TGCGCCAGCAGTGAGTCCGAACAGGGGGCCTACGAGCAGTACTTC. It translates to CASSESEQGAYEQYF.

This chain joins TRBV11-3 and TRBJ2-1, with 9 bases that match TRBD2. This CDR3 has 16 amino acids. Germline CDR1 is SGHNT and CDR2 is YENEEA. The ends lost 0 bases at V and 8 bases at J; junction bases unmatched: 8. The CDR3 spells CASSLDHASGEYEQFF. The CDR3 coding sequence is TGTGCCAGCAGCTTAGATCATGCTAGCGGGGAATATGAGCAGTTCTTC. Full variable domain (outside the CDR3, taken from reference TRBV11-3 and TRBJ2-1): EAGVVQSPRYKIIEKKQPVAFWCNPISGHNTLYWYLQNLGQGPELLIRYENEEAVDDSQLPKDRFSAERLKGVDSTLKIQPAELGDSAVYLCASSLDHASGEYEQFFGPGTRLTVL.

The J gene is TRBJ1-4, the V gene TRBV5-1; 8 positions match TRBD1. This CDR3 contains 17 residues. The junction had 15 bases not matched to a gene; V was cut back by 4 bases and J by 7 bases. Germline CDR1 SGHRS, CDR2 YFSETQ. The CDR3, as DNA: TGCGCCAGCAGCCGTCAGCCGGGACAGGCTAAAGGTGAAAAACTGTTTTTT. The encoded protein is CASSRQPGQAKGEKLFF.

The V and J genes are TRBV15 and TRBJ2-3; TRBD2 matches at 10 bases. V was clipped by 4 bases and J by 6 bases; unmatched bases: 7. The V gene's germline CDR1 is LNHNV and CDR2 YYDKDF (reference sequence). The CDR3 is made up of 15 amino acids. CDR3: CATSTKLAGSDTQYF. The CDR3 coding sequence is TGTGCCACCAGCACGAAACTAGCGGGATCGGATACGCAGTATTTT.